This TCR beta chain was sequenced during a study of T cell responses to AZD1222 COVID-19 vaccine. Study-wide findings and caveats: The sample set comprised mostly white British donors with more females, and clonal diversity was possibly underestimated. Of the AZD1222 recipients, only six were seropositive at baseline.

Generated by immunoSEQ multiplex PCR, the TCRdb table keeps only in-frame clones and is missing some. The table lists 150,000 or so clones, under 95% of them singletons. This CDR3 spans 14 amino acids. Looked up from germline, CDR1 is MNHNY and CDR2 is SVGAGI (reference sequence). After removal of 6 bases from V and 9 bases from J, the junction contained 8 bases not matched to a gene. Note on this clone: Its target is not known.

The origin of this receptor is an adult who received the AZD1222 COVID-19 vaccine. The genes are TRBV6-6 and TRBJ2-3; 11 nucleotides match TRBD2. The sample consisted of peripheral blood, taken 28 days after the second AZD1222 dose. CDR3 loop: CASSPRLAGTTQYF. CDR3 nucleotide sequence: TGTGCCAGCAGCCCGAGACTAGCGGGGACCACGCAGTATTTT.